This T cell receptor beta chain stems from a study of beta chain features in type 1 diabetes. The entirety of the isolated RNA underwent reverse transcription, so expressed TCRB transcripts were sequenced. The protocol was immunoSEQ multiplex PCR, while the TCRdb copy is restricted to in-frame clones and leaves out a portion. In the table there are about 150,000 clones, about 7.3% of which are singletons. The CDR3 totals 17 residues. The germline V and J ends were trimmed by 0 bases and 10 bases, with 21 bases remaining between them. Germline CDR1 LGHNA, CDR2 YNFKEQ. The clonotype was recovered from a man between 18 and 29 years old in good health. The material sequenced was central memory CD4+ T cells from blood. The rearrangement links TRBV4-2 to TRBJ1-4, with D tentatively TRBD1 (6 bases). The CDR3 sequence: CASSQDRQGSNERKLFF. The CDR3 coding sequence is TGTGCCAGCAGCCAAGATCGCCAGGGGAGTAATGAACGAAAACTGTTTTTT.